A single sample gave rise to the 17 T cell receptor beta chains below, sequenced in a study of memory CD4+ T cells and cytomegalovirus serostatus. TCRdb's copy holds only in-frame clones and misses some; the assay was immunoSEQ multiplex PCR. The sample carries about 52,000 clones, around 83% recorded once. The sort gate was single viable CD3+CD4+CD8-CD45RO+ cells for memory CD4+ T cells. Sequenced material: memory CD4+ T cells from blood. These TCRs come from an adult in good health and CMV-seropositive.

The chain employs TRBV7-9 and TRBJ2-7, with D possibly being TRBD1 (5 bases). V lost 1 base, J lost 6 bases, and 13 bases lay in between. The CDR3 runs 14 residues. Germline V gives CDR1 SEHNR, CDR2 FQNEAQ (reference sequence). As DNA, the CDR3 is TGTGCCAGCAGCTTAGGGGCAGGGCCGCGCGAGCAGTACTTC. Amino acid sequence: CASSLGAGPREQYF.

The V call is TRBV19, the J call TRBJ1-5; D is unclear. CDR1 is LNHDA, CDR2 SQIVND, per germline (reference sequence). This CDR3 has 12 amino acids. Between the trimmed V and J ends, which lost 5 bases and 5 bases, there was a span of 7 bases. CDR3 bases: TGTGCCAGTAGTTTCCAGTATCAGCCCCAGCATTTT. Translation: CASSFQYQPQHF.

The chain joins TRBV5-6 to TRBJ2-2, with no clear D. V shed 0 bases and J shed 7 bases, with 10 bases lying between them. Germline-derived CDR1 and CDR2 are SGHDT and YYEEEE. The length of the CDR3 is 14 residues. The CDR3 protein is CASSLGVKGGELFF. In DNA, the CDR3 is TGTGCCAGCAGCTTGGGAGTAAAGGGCGGGGAGCTGTTTTTT.

V gene TRBV18 combines with J gene TRBJ1-6, with D hard to call. V was cut by 1 base and J by 9 bases, with 10 bases left in between. Germline V gene lookup returns CDR1 KGHSH and CDR2 LQKENI. The CDR3 extends over 14 amino acids. CDR3 in amino acids: CASSPRSAASPLHF. The DNA for the CDR3 is TGTGCCAGCTCACCACGGTCTGCCGCTTCACCCCTCCACTTT.

The V call is TRBV19, the J call TRBJ1-1, with TRBD1 matching 8 bases. The germline gives CDR1 LNHDA, CDR2 SQIVND (reference sequence). The CDR3 totals 16 residues. Trimming at V came to 4 bases and at J to 4 bases, leaving 11 bases not matched to a gene. The CDR3 region is CASSTSYRGGTTEAFF. Written as DNA, the CDR3 is TGTGCCAGTAGTACGTCATACAGGGGGGGTACCACTGAAGCTTTCTTT.

The chain joins TRBV28 to TRBJ1-2, with D tentatively TRBD1 (5 bases). This CDR3 has 15 amino acids. The V end lost 6 bases, the J end lost 8 bases, and 22 bases lay between the germline ends. The V gene's germline CDR1 is MDHEN and CDR2 SYDVKM. CDR3 nucleotide sequence: TGTGCCAGCAGCAATTACCCGGGGGGTCTCGGGGGCTACACCTTC. It yields the protein CASSNYPGGLGGYTF.

The gene calls are TRBV6-1 and TRBJ2-2; 8 bases line up with TRBD1. Germline CDR1 is MNHNS and CDR2 is SASEGT. Unmatched junction bases numbered 12, after V lost 6 bases and J lost 9 bases. The CDR3 consists of 15 residues. For the CDR3, the DNA is TGTGCCAGCAGCCCCCAAGGGACAGGTCAAAGGGAGCTGTTTTTT. This codes for CASSPQGTGQRELFF.

The chain links TRBV18 to TRBJ2-5; D tentatively fits TRBD1 or TRBD2 (7 bases each). V was trimmed by 6 bases and J by 4 bases, leaving 15 bases between them. CDR3 length: 14 amino acids. Germline V gene lookup returns CDR1 KGHSH and CDR2 LQKENI. The DNA of the CDR3 is TGTGCCAGCTCCCTGACAGGGAGGGGAGAGACCCAGTACTTC. Translation: CASSLTGRGETQYF. Full variable domain (rest looked up from reference TRBV18 and TRBJ2-5): NAGVMQNPRHLVRRRGQEARLRCSPMKGHSHVYWYRQLPEEGLKFMVYLQKENIIDESGMPKERFSAEFPKEGPSILRIQQVVRGDSAAYFCASSLTGRGETQYFGPGTRLLVL.

This clone is medium-sized within its sample. This chain links TRBV5-1 with TRBJ1-1; maybe TRBD1 (6 bases). Trimming shortened V by 3 bases and J by 1 base, and 10 bases separated the two germline ends. This CDR3 has 14 residues. CDR1 and CDR2 from the germline V gene are SGHRS and YFSETQ. As DNA, the CDR3 is TGCGCCAGCAGCTCGGGACAACCGAACACTGAAGCTTTCTTT. This gives the protein CASSSGQPNTEAFF.

This clone was counted a single time. The chain recombines TRBV25-1 with TRBJ1-2, with 11 bases aligning to TRBD1. V was clipped by 6 bases and J by 6 bases; unmatched bases: 6. Germline-derived CDR1 and CDR2 are MGHDK and SYGVNS. The length of the CDR3 is 14 residues. CDR3 region: CASRTQDRGHGYTF. CDR3 DNA: TGTGCCAGCAGGACGCAGGACAGGGGGCATGGCTACACCTTC.

This clone was counted a few times. An end of the junction does not agree with germline; a read error may underlie this. The J gene is TRBJ1-1, the V gene TRBV7-7; tentative D call: TRBD1 (5 bases). Germline values: CDR1 SSHAT, CDR2 FNYEAQ (reference sequence). This CDR3 is 13 amino acids long. The CDR3 is CASSLQENTEAFF. For the CDR3, the DNA is TGTGCTAGCAGTCTACAGGAGAACACTGAAGCTTTCTTT.

The sample holds a few counts of this clone. The rearrangement joins TRBV2 to TRBJ2-2, with TRBD2 matching over 12 bases. J gave up 5 bases and V 4 bases, and 8 bases lay outside the gene matches. The CDR3 consists of 17 residues. Germline CDR1 is SNHLY and CDR2 is FYNNEI. CDR3 DNA: TGTGCCAGCAGTGGGACTAGCGGGATGGGGGAAACCGGGGAGCTGTTTTTT. Its protein is CASSGTSGMGETGELFF.

The chain recombines TRBV5-6 with TRBJ1-5; a weak D match, TRBD1 (5 bases). Trimming removed 0 bases at V and 0 bases at J, with 16 bases between. In germline, CDR1 is SGHDT, CDR2 YYEEEE. The CDR3 runs 18 residues. In DNA, the CDR3 is TGTGCCAGCAGCTTGGGGGGATTCGGGACGGGTAGCAATCAGCCCCAGCATTTT. Amino acid sequence: CASSLGGFGTGSNQPQHF. The variable domain in full, completed from reference TRBV5-6 and TRBJ1-5, reads DAGVTQSPTHLIKTRGQQVTLRCSPKSGHDTVSWYQQALGQGPQFIFQYYEEEERQRGNFPDRFSGHQFPNYSSELNVNALLLGDSALYLCASSLGGFGTGSNQPQHFGDGTRLSIL.

The chain joins TRBV6-1 to TRBJ1-4, with a tentative D call TRBD1 (6 bases). CDR3 length: 14 residues. Trimming took off 4 bases at V and 4 bases at J, with 10 bases between the two ends. Germline-derived CDR1 and CDR2 are MNHNS and SASEGT. CDR3 protein: CASSGQANNEKLFF. Written as DNA, the CDR3 is TGTGCCAGCAGTGGACAGGCGAATAATGAAAAACTGTTTTTT.

V and J are TRBV7-2 and TRBJ2-2; the D is unclear. The germline gives CDR1 SGHTA, CDR2 FQGNSA. The CDR3 is 13 amino acids. V lost 2 bases to trimming and J lost 6 bases, with 7 bases between them. In DNA, the CDR3 is TGTGCCAGCAGCTTAATAGCCTCCGGGGAGCTGTTTTTT. Amino acids: CASSLIASGELFF.

The rearrangement uses TRBV11-2 and TRBJ1-2; no clear D. Germline assignment: CDR1 SGHAT and CDR2 FQNNGV. This CDR3 has 12 amino acids. V was cut by 0 bases and J by 8 bases, with 7 bases left in between. The CDR3 loop reads CASSLDGVGYTF. The CDR3 DNA is TGTGCCAGCAGCTTAGACGGGGTAGGCTACACCTTC.

The gene calls are TRBV28 and TRBJ2-2; D is unclear. Germline V gene lookup returns CDR1 MDHEN and CDR2 SYDVKM. CDR3 length equals 15 residues. Trimming took off 5 bases at V and 2 bases at J, with 12 bases between the two ends. The CDR3 loop reads CASSLGTRNTGELFF. The CDR3 DNA follows: TGTGCCAGCAGTCTGGGAACTCGAAACACCGGGGAGCTGTTTTTT. The full variable domain, completed using reference TRBV28 and TRBJ2-2, is DVKVTQSSRYLVKRTGEKVFLECVQDMDHENMFWYRQDPGLGLRLIYFSYDVKMKEKGDIPEGYSVSREKKERFSLILESASTNQTSMYLCASSLGTRNTGELFFGEGSRLTVL.